Following are 28 T cell receptor beta chains from one sample sequenced in a study of blood T cell repertoires in COVID-19 (dated by TCRdb to 2020 to 2021). The method was the immunoSEQ multiplex PCR assay. TCRdb's version of the immuneACCESS table is confined to in-frame rearrangements and falls short of the full clone set. An unresolved V gene accounts for under half of the shortfall where checked; the remainder is of unknown origin. The sample includes 150,000 to 200,000 clones, with approximately 86% observed a single time. The leading ten clones occupy less than 5% of the sample. The sample taken for sequencing was peripheral blood. The receptors shown here come from a woman in her sixties who had recovered from COVID-19.

The rearrangement links TRBV7-9 to TRBJ1-1; 7 positions match TRBD1. CDR3 length: 14 residues. Germline lookup yields CDR1 SEHNR and CDR2 FQNEAQ (reference sequence). Germline trimming cut 6 bases from V and 2 bases from J; bases unmatched to any gene: 6. This CDR3 is CASSFRDSNTEAFF. The CDR3 nucleotides read TGTGCCAGCAGTTTTCGGGACAGTAACACTGAAGCTTTCTTT.

The CDR3 here is CSAPGGTEAFF. The CDR3 region has the DNA TGCAGTGCCCCGGGTGGTACTGAAGCTTTCTTT. The chain uses TRBV20-1 and TRBJ1-1; D gene uncertain. CDR3 length equals 11 residues. The V gene lost 6 bases and the J gene lost 5 bases, with 10 bases spanning the gap. CDR1 is DFQATT, CDR2 SNEGSKA, per germline (reference sequence).

Here the CDR3 reads CASSPTSSRETQYF. DNA of the CDR3: TGTGCCAGCTCACCAACTAGCTCCCGGGAGACCCAGTACTTC. The chain has TRBV18 and TRBJ2-5; D is possibly TRBD2 (6 bases). Trimming removed 2 bases from V and 5 bases from J, with 12 bases in between. Germline-derived CDR1 and CDR2 are KGHSH and LQKENI. The CDR3 is made up of 14 amino acids.

In this sample, this clone turned up once. The chain has TRBV28 and TRBJ2-7, with D maybe TRBD2 (7 bases). The ends were cut back, 7 bases at V and 4 bases at J, with 17 bases in the middle. The CDR3 length is 14 residues. The germline V gene encodes CDR1 MDHEN and CDR2 SYDVKM. CDR3 residues: CASNGEGGVYEQYF. The CDR3 bases are TGTGCCAGCAATGGGGAGGGGGGTGTATACGAGCAGTACTTC.

V and J are TRBV5-1 and TRBJ1-1, with TRBD1 matching over 8 bases. Germline V lookup: CDR1 SGHRS, CDR2 YFSETQ. The trim removed 0 bases at V and 6 bases at J, leaving 1 base unmatched. The length of the CDR3 is 13 residues. This CDR3 reads CASSLAGGPEAFF. The CDR3 DNA reads as TGCGCCAGCAGCTTGGCAGGGGGCCCTGAAGCTTTCTTT.

The genes are TRBV5-1 and TRBJ2-5; D is uncertain. CDR1 is SGHRS, CDR2 YFSETQ, per germline. V lost 0 bases and J lost 4, with 13 bases in between. The CDR3 contains 15 residues. CDR3 residues: CASSLEPITLETQYF. In nucleotides, the CDR3 is TGCGCCAGCAGCTTGGAACCTATTACCCTAGAGACCCAGTACTTC.

The chain links TRBV5-6 to TRBJ2-7; no reliable D call. CDR1 SGHDT and CDR2 YYEEEE come from the germline V gene. The V end was cut by 6 bases, the J end by 5 bases, with 12 bases between. The CDR3 has 12 residues. CDR3 region: CASTFGPHEQYF. The DNA of the CDR3 is TGTGCCAGCACCTTTGGGCCCCACGAGCAGTACTTC.

This clone was observed once. The rearrangement uses TRBV4-1 and TRBJ1-1; TRBD1 matches at 7 bases. The germline gives CDR1 MGHRA, CDR2 YSYEKL. This CDR3 spans 18 amino acids. The ends lost 3 bases at V and 2 bases at J; junction bases unmatched: 15. The chain's CDR3 is CASSQLLQGPRDNTEAFF. The CDR3 DNA follows: TGCGCCAGCAGCCAGTTATTACAGGGGCCCCGAGATAACACTGAAGCTTTCTTT.

About this clone itself: The same CDR3 also results from other DNA sequences found in this sample. V is TRBV9 and J is TRBJ2-7, with 12 positions matching TRBD2. V trimming: 0 bases; J trimming: 2 bases; junction bases outside the gene matches: 6. The CDR3 has 17 residues. Germline V gene sequence: CDR1 SGDLS, CDR2 YYNGEE. As DNA, the CDR3 is TGTGCCAGCAGCGTAGGGCTAGCGGGGGGGCCGACCTACGAGCAGTACTTC. Residues: CASSVGLAGGPTYEQYF.

The chain joins TRBV11-2 to TRBJ2-3; 7 bases match TRBD2. With 1 base clipped from V and 4 bases from J, the junction kept 8 bases outside the gene matches. Germline V gene sequence: CDR1 SGHAT, CDR2 FQNNGV. CDR3 size: 16 residues. CDR3 loop: CASSLAGGSIPDTQYF. CDR3 in DNA: TGTGCCAGCAGCTTAGCGGGAGGCAGCATACCAGATACGCAGTATTTT.

The rearrangement uses TRBV2 and TRBJ1-5; no reliable D call. Trimming took off 6 bases at V and 5 bases at J, with 11 bases between the two ends. The V gene's germline CDR1 is SNHLY and CDR2 FYNNEI. There are 13 residues in the CDR3. The CDR3, as DNA: TGTGCCAGCAGCCTCCTCTTTGATCAGCCCCAGCATTTT. This encodes CASSLLFDQPQHF.

This chain joins TRBV11-2 and TRBJ2-1; tentative D call: TRBD1 (6 bases). The CDR3 totals 15 residues. Trimming shortened V by 0 bases and J by 4 bases, and 10 bases separated the two germline ends. CDR1 is SGHAT and CDR2 is FQNNGV in the germline V gene. The CDR3, as DNA: TGTGCCAGCAGCTTAGAGGGGGCACGATACAATGAGCAGTTCTTC. Translating gives CASSLEGARYNEQFF.

The J gene is TRBJ2-1, the V gene TRBV5-1; maybe TRBD2 (5 bases). CDR1 SGHRS and CDR2 YFSETQ come from the germline V gene. Deletions cut 6 bases from V and 2 bases from J, with 18 bases between. This CDR3 spans 16 amino acids. For the CDR3, the DNA is TGCGCCAGCATCCCTCTGGGAGTGGGGACCTACAATGAGCAGTTCTTC. Amino acid sequence: CASIPLGVGTYNEQFF.

V gene TRBV2 combines with J gene TRBJ1-3; D call uncertain. Germline CDR1 reads SNHLY; CDR2 reads FYNNEI. This CDR3 comprises 15 residues. V was trimmed by 3 bases and J by 1 base, leaving 10 bases between them. CDR3 nucleotides: TGTGCCAGCAGTGATCAACGCGGATCTGGAAACACCATATATTTT. The encoded protein is CASSDQRGSGNTIYF.

V and J are TRBV7-9 and TRBJ1-1; TRBD1 aligns across 7 bases. Unmatched junction bases numbered 3, after V lost 1 base and J lost 7 bases. Germline CDR1 is SEHNR and CDR2 is FQNEAQ (reference sequence). This CDR3 comprises 13 residues. This chain's CDR3 is CASSLGQGSEAFF. The CDR3 region has the DNA TGTGCCAGCAGCTTAGGACAGGGTAGTGAAGCTTTCTTT.

V and J are TRBV11-2 and TRBJ2-3; TRBD1 matches 8 bases. Germline V gene data show CDR1 as SGHAT and CDR2 as FQNNGV. J lost 7 bases, V lost 4 bases, and 4 bases had no gene match. CDR3 length equals 13 residues. The CDR3 region is CASSSTGDHTQYF. The CDR3 DNA is TGTGCCAGCAGCTCGACAGGGGATCATACGCAGTATTTT.

The chain is built from TRBV7-8 and TRBJ1-1; 8 bases map to TRBD1. Germline values: CDR1 SGHVS, CDR2 FQNEAQ. The ends lost 3 bases at V and 0 bases at J; junction bases unmatched: 9. The CDR3 runs to 17 residues. The CDR3 DNA is TGTGCCAGCAGCTTTAGACAGGGGTTAAGCATGAACACTGAAGCTTTCTTT. Translating gives CASSFRQGLSMNTEAFF.

For this clone: Other DNA sequences in this specimen translate into the identical CDR3. The rearrangement joins TRBV5-1 to TRBJ1-2; a possible D gene is TRBD1 (5 bases). The CDR3 is 13 amino acids. Germline V gene data show CDR1 as SGHRS and CDR2 as YFSETQ. Trimming shortened V by 0 bases and J by 3 bases, and 6 bases separated the two germline ends. Written as DNA, the CDR3 is TGCGCCAGCAGCTTGGCGGGGGACTATGGCTACACCTTC. It yields the protein CASSLAGDYGYTF.

This chain uses TRBV7-9 with TRBJ2-7, with TRBD1 identical over 9 bases. The J segment lost 7 bases and the V segment lost 5 bases, leaving 15 bases of the junction unmatched. The CDR3 totals 16 residues. The germline CDR1 and CDR2 sequences are SEHNR and FQNEAQ (reference sequence). The CDR3 loop is CASSALFRDRATEQYF. The CDR3 DNA follows: TGTGCCAGCAGCGCCCTTTTCCGGGACAGGGCCACTGAGCAGTACTTC.

The V call is TRBV4-2, the J call TRBJ1-2; D is possibly TRBD1 (5 bases). Per germline, CDR1 LGHNA and CDR2 YNFKEQ. This CDR3 spans 15 amino acids. The V and J ends lost 0 bases and 7 bases respectively, with 15 bases between them. The CDR3 reads CASSQDRGVGLGYTF. CDR3 sequence (DNA): TGTGCCAGCAGCCAAGATCGGGGGGTCGGCCTTGGCTACACCTTC.

The V gene is TRBV20-1, the J gene TRBJ1-1; 10 bases map to TRBD1. The CDR3 extends over 14 amino acids. V lost 3 bases and J lost 4; bases outside the gene matches: 5. In germline, CDR1 is DFQATT, CDR2 SNEGSKA (reference sequence). The CDR3 is CSASRQGASTEAFF. CDR3 DNA: TGCAGTGCTAGTAGACAGGGGGCGAGCACTGAAGCTTTCTTT.

The V call is TRBV11-1, the J call TRBJ2-3; D remains ambiguous. The CDR3 totals 13 residues. Germline CDR1 reads SGHAT; CDR2 reads FQDESV (reference sequence). Trimming shortened V by 5 bases and J by 3 bases, and 9 bases separated the two germline ends. The CDR3 protein is CASSPRLTDTQYF. The CDR3 DNA sequence: TGTGCCAGCAGCCCCCGTCTAACAGATACGCAGTATTTT.

The chain carries TRBV7-9 and TRBJ2-5, with 7 bases identical to TRBD2. The ends lost 4 bases at V and 1 base at J; junction bases unmatched: 6. The length of the CDR3 is 15 residues. CDR1 is SEHNR, CDR2 FQNEAQ, per germline (reference sequence). The CDR3 DNA reads as TGTGCCAGCAGCTGGGGGGGAGCCCCCCAAGAGACCCAGTACTTC. Residues: CASSWGGAPQETQYF.

J is TRBJ1-5 and V is TRBV7-8, with 7 bases that match TRBD1. Germline trimming cut 7 bases from V and 3 bases from J; bases unmatched to any gene: 6. The CDR3 spans 14 residues. The germline CDR1 and CDR2 sequences are SGHVS and FQNEAQ. This CDR3 is CASNQGQPNQPQHF. The CDR3 region has the DNA TGTGCCAGCAACCAGGGACAGCCCAATCAGCCCCAGCATTTT.

The chain has TRBV5-1 and TRBJ2-7; D is possibly TRBD2 (6 bases). From germline, CDR1 is SGHRS and CDR2 YFSETQ. The ends were cut back, 7 bases at V and 6 bases at J, with 23 bases in the middle. The CDR3 is 15 residues long. CDR3 nucleotide sequence: TGCGCCAGCTCTTCGGGGCAGGGAGGTTTATCCGAGCAGTACTTC. Translating it yields CASSSGQGGLSEQYF.

The chain carries TRBV4-1 and TRBJ2-7; 9 bases line up with TRBD2. This CDR3 is built from 15 residues. V lost 4 bases to trimming and J lost 0 bases; unmatched junction nucleotides: 4. In germline, CDR1 is MGHRA, CDR2 YSYEKL. Written as DNA, the CDR3 is TGCGCCAGCAGCCGAATAGCGGGGGTCTCCTACGAGCAGTACTTC. Its translation is CASSRIAGVSYEQYF.

With respect to this clone: Given a much more abundant clone one base away, this may be a read error. The V call is TRBV11-2, the J call TRBJ1-5; 8 nucleotides agree with TRBD1. From germline, CDR1 is SGHAT and CDR2 FQNNGV. J was trimmed by 5 bases and V by 5 bases; bases with no gene match: 2. The CDR3 consists of 13 residues. CDR3 DNA: TGTGCCAGCAGCCAGGACAGGGATCAGCCCCAGCATTTT. Translating gives CASSQDRDQPQHF.

The rearrangement uses TRBV3-1 (or the pseudogene TRBV3-2) and TRBJ2-3, with 12 bases fitting TRBD2. Unmatched junction bases numbered 3, after V lost 4 bases and J lost 4 bases. The CDR3 consists of 15 residues. Germline V lookup: CDR1 LGHDT, CDR2 YNNKEL (reference sequence). CDR3 sequence (DNA): TGTGCCAGCAGCCTCGGACTAGCGGGATCAGATACGCAGTATTTT. It specifies CASSLGLAGSDTQYF.